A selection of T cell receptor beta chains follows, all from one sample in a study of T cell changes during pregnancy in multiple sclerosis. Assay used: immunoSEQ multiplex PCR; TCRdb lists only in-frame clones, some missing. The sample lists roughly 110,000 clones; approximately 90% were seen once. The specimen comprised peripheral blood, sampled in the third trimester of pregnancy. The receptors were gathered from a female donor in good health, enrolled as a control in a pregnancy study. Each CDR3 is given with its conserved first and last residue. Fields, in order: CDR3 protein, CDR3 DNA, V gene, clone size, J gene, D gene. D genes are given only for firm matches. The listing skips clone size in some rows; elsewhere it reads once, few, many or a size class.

CASSLALAETDTQYF,TGCGCCAGCAGCTTGGCGCTAGCGGAAACAGATACGCAGTATTTT,TRBV5-1,.,TRBJ2-3,TRBD2
CASTKTVYNSPLHF,TGTGCCAGCACAAAGACAGTCTATAATTCACCCCTCCACTTT,TRBV25-1,few,TRBJ1-6,.
CASSLGQQSWEKLFF,TGCGCCAGCAGCCTCGGACAGCAAAGTTGGGAAAAACTGTTTTTT,TRBV5-1,.,TRBJ1-4,.
CASSTPGSYGYTF,TGTGCCAGCAGTACCCCGGGTTCCTATGGCTACACCTTC,TRBV25-1,.,TRBJ1-2,.
CASSMTQGLYEQYF,TGTGCCAGTAGTATGACTCAGGGCCTCTACGAGCAGTACTTC,TRBV19,.,TRBJ2-7,.
CASTPSVTDTQYF,TGTGCCAGCACGCCTAGTGTCACAGATACGCAGTATTTT,TRBV25-1,.,TRBJ2-3,.
CASSAGTDISEQYF,TGCGCCAGCAGCGCGGGGACAGACATCAGCGAGCAGTACTTC,TRBV5-1,.,TRBJ2-7,.
CASSARTGETDTQYF,TGTGCCAGCAGTGCGCGGACAGGGGAGACAGATACGCAGTATTTT,TRBV6-1,.,TRBJ2-3,TRBD1
CASSVGWQGRDEQYF,TGTGCCAGCAGCGTAGGGTGGCAGGGTAGAGACGAGCAGTACTTC,TRBV9,.,TRBJ2-7,.
CASSMPSSSGANVLTF,TGTGCCAGTAGTATGCCAAGTAGCTCTGGGGCCAACGTCCTGACTTTC,TRBV19,.,TRBJ2-6,.
CASRARGTGNYGYTF,TGTGCCAGCAGAGCCCGAGGGACAGGGAACTATGGCTACACCTTC,TRBV25-1,.,TRBJ1-2,TRBD1
CASSWEDTDTQYF,TGTGCCAGCAGCTGGGAGGACACAGATACGCAGTATTTT,TRBV5-6,.,TRBJ2-3,.
CASSWTQGNNGYTF,TGTGCCAGCAGTTGGACGCAGGGTAATAATGGCTACACCTTC,TRBV2,.,TRBJ1-2,.
CASSLSFARGYTF,TGTGCCAGCAGCTTAAGTTTTGCGCGTGGCTACACCTTC,TRBV7-2,.,TRBJ1-2,.
CASSVATGYNEQFF,TGTGCCAGCAGCGTAGCGACGGGGTACAATGAGCAGTTCTTC,TRBV9,.,TRBJ2-1,.
CASSEWSLGRVGNYGYTF,TGTGCCAGCAGTGAATGGTCCCTGGGGAGGGTAGGGAACTATGGCTACACCTTC,TRBV6-1,.,TRBJ1-2,.
CASSSGYSNEQFF,TGTGCCAGCAGCTCAGGGTATTCAAATGAGCAGTTCTTC,TRBV7-7,.,TRBJ2-1,.
CASSPTATSYNEQFF,TGTGCCAGCAGTCCGACAGCGACCTCCTACAATGAGCAGTTCTTC,TRBV6-5,.,TRBJ2-1,.
CASSPAGAQETQYF,TGTGCCAGCTCACCAGCGGGGGCCCAAGAGACCCAGTACTTC,TRBV18,.,TRBJ2-5,.
CASSGDIYNEQFF,TGTGCCAGCAGTGGTGACATTTACAATGAGCAGTTCTTC,TRBV2,.,TRBJ2-1,.
CASADLSGENTIYF,TGTGCCAGCGCCGATTTGAGCGGGGAAAACACCATATATTTT,TRBV5-4,.,TRBJ1-3,.
CASSPTRTGVASYEQYF,TGTGCCAGCAGCCCCACCCGGACAGGGGTGGCATCCTACGAGCAGTACTTC,TRBV7-2,.,TRBJ2-7,TRBD1
CAISAGQGASYNSPLHF,TGTGCCATCAGTGCCGGACAGGGGGCCTCCTATAATTCACCCCTCCACTTT,TRBV10-3,.,TRBJ1-6,TRBD1
CASSFPGQHTIYF,TGTGCCAGCAGCTTTCCGGGACAGCACACCATATATTTT,TRBV11-2,.,TRBJ1-3,TRBD1
CATSSLGDLGQPQHF,TGTGCCACCAGCAGCCTAGGGGATTTGGGTCAGCCCCAGCATTTT,TRBV15,few,TRBJ1-5,.
CASSIDLEGQLMNTEAFF,TGTGCCAGTAGTATAGATCTGGAGGGTCAATTAATGAACACTGAAGCTTTCTTT,TRBV19,.,TRBJ1-1,.
CASPGERVLDEQFF,TGTGCCAGCCCGGGGGAGCGGGTGTTGGATGAGCAGTTCTTC,TRBV7-9,few,TRBJ2-1,.
CASRPTLDRDGYTF,TGTGCCAGCAGGCCAACTTTGGACAGGGATGGCTACACCTTC,TRBV6-5,.,TRBJ1-2,TRBD1
CASSLNQGHSGNTIYF,TGTGCCAGCAGTTTAAACCAGGGCCATTCCGGGAACACCATATATTTT,TRBV28,.,TRBJ1-3,.
CATARQAAPGNTIYF,TGTGCCACCGCAAGACAGGCAGCCCCTGGAAACACCATATATTTT,TRBV9,once,TRBJ1-3,.
CASSLARRQNTETQYF,TGTGCCAGCAGCTTGGCCAGGAGACAGAATACGGAGACCCAGTACTTC,TRBV5-6,.,TRBJ2-5,.
CASSVGSVRTDTQYF,TGTGCCAGCAGCGTAGGATCGGTCCGCACAGATACGCAGTATTTT,TRBV9,.,TRBJ2-3,.
CASSVIGGHDEQYF,TGTGCCAGCAGCGTAATAGGGGGCCATGACGAGCAGTACTTC,TRBV9,once,TRBJ2-7,TRBD1
CAIRFTSGGMETQYF,TGTGCCATCAGATTTACTAGCGGGGGGATGGAGACCCAGTACTTC,TRBV10-3,.,TRBJ2-5,TRBD2
CAWDGTGGSPLHF,TGTGCCTGGGACGGGACAGGCGGTTCACCCCTCCACTTT,TRBV30,few,TRBJ1-6,TRBD1
CASKGGYTF,TGTGCCAGCAAGGGGGGCTACACCTTC,TRBV21-1,.,TRBJ1-2,.
CASSMTSWYEQYF,TGCGCCAGCAGCATGACTTCCTGGTACGAGCAGTACTTC,TRBV5-1,once,TRBJ2-7,.
CASSLRQGYDYTF,TGTGCCAGCAGCTTGAGACAGGGGTATGACTACACCTTC,TRBV7-3,.,TRBJ1-2,TRBD1
CASSAWTGNTDTQYF,TGTGCCAGCAGCGCCTGGACAGGGAACACAGATACGCAGTATTTT,TRBV7-9,.,TRBJ2-3,TRBD1
CASSAYQQGSNSPLHF,TGTGCCAGCAGCGCGTATCAACAGGGGAGCAATTCACCCCTCCACTTT,TRBV5-4,.,TRBJ1-6,TRBD1
CASRIVTGVSYGYTF,TGTGCCAGCAGGATAGTAACAGGGGTCTCCTATGGCTACACCTTC,TRBV5-6,.,TRBJ1-2,TRBD1
CASSVVPRTSGGAGELFF,TGTGCCAGCAGCGTAGTCCCCCGGACTAGCGGGGGGGCCGGGGAGCTGTTTTTT,TRBV9,.,TRBJ2-2,TRBD2
CASSQDRGQGVTDTQYF,TGCGCCAGCAGCCAAGACAGAGGGCAGGGGGTAACAGATACGCAGTATTTT,TRBV4-3,.,TRBJ2-3,TRBD1
CSVERGGNYGYTF,TGCAGCGTTGAAAGGGGAGGTAACTATGGCTACACCTTC,TRBV29-1,.,TRBJ1-2,.
CASTPWGSTNEKLFF,TGTGCCAGCACCCCCTGGGGCTCAACTAATGAAAAACTGTTTTTT,TRBV7-8,.,TRBJ1-4,.
CASSESWGRGYTF,TGCGCCAGCAGTGAGTCGTGGGGCAGAGGCTACACCTTC,TRBV10-1,.,TRBJ1-2,.
CASSYKGVTGNTIYF,TGTGCCAGCAGTTACAAGGGGGTTACGGGTAACACCATATATTTT,TRBV6-5,few,TRBJ1-3,.
CASSRMTVEAQHF,TGTGCCAGCTCACGAATGACCGTTGAGGCCCAGCATTTT,TRBV18,.,TRBJ1-5,.
CASSLLMDSNTGELFF,TGCGCCAGCAGCCTATTGATGGACAGTAACACCGGGGAGCTGTTTTTT,TRBV5-1,.,TRBJ2-2,.
CASSLQTGGFYEQYF,TGTGCCAGCAGCTTACAGACAGGGGGCTTCTACGAGCAGTACTTC,TRBV11-1,.,TRBJ2-7,TRBD1
CASSQEAPSPGPAAYNSPLHF,TGCGCCAGCAGCCAAGAAGCTCCGAGCCCAGGCCCAGCAGCTTATAATTCACCCCTCCACTTT,TRBV4-1,.,TRBJ1-6,.
CASWTGGTFRNQPQHF,TGTGCCAGTTGGACAGGGGGAACATTTCGCAATCAGCCCCAGCATTTT,TRBV19,.,TRBJ1-5,TRBD1
CASSFNSGGHRSSYEQYF,TGCGCCAGCAGCTTTAATAGCGGGGGCCACCGGAGCTCCTACGAGCAGTACTTC,TRBV5-1,.,TRBJ2-7,TRBD2